This TCR beta chain was observed in a study of T-cell reconstitution after alpha-beta-depleted transplantation in children. This CDR3 region has 14 residues. CDR1 SQVTM and CDR2 ANQGSEA come from the germline V gene. The ends lost 3 bases at V and 0 bases at J; junction bases unmatched: 5. Unique molecular identifiers were used in preparing the TCRbeta library. TCRdb independently ran MiXCR on the PCR reads; one entry per CDR3 protein. The table records roughly 500,000 distinct CDR3 sequences, around an eighth of them present only once. This clonotype was detected only a few times. Sequences were derived from PBMCs from the stem cell graft donor, sampled from the stem cell graft. This sequence was found in a human donor who donated a stem cell graft to a child with combined immunodeficiency. The chain uses TRBV29-1 and TRBJ2-7; TRBD1 matches at 7 bases. The CDR3 reads CSVEDRFGSYEQYF. CDR3 in DNA: TGCAGCGTTGAGGACAGGTTTGGCTCCTACGAGCAGTACTTC.